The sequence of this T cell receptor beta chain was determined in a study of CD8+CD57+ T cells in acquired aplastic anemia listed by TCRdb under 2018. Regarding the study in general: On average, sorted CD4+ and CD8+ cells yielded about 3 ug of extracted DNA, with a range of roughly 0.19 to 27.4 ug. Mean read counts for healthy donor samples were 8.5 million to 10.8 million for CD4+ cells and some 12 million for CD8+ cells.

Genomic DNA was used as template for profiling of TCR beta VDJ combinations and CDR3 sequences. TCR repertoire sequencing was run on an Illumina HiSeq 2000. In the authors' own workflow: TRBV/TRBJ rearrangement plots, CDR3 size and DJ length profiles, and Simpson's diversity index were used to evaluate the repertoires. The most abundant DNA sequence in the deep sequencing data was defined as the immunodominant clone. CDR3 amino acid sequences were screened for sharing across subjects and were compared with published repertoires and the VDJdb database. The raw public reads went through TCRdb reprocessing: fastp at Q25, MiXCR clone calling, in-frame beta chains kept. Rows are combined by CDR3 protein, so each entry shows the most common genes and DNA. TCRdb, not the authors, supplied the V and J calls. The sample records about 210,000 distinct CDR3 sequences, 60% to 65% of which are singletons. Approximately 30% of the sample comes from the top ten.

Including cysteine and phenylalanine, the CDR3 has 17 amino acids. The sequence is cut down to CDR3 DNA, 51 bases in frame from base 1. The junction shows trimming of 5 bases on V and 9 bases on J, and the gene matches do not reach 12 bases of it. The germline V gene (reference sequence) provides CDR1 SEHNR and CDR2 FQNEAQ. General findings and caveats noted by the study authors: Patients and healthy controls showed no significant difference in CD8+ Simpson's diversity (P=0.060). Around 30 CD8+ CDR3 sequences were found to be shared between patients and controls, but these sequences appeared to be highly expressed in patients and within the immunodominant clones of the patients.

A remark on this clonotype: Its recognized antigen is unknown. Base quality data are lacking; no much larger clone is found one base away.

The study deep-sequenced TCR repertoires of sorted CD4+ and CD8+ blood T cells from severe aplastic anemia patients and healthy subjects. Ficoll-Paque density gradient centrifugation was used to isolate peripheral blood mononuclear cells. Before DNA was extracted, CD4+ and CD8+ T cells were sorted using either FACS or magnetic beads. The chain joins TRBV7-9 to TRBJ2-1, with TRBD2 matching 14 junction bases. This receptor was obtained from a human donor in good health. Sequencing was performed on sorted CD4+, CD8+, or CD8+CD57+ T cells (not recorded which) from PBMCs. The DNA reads TGTGCCAGCAGCCCCGGGACTAGCGGGGGCCTATGGACTGAGCAGTTCTTC. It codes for CASSPGTSGGLWTEQFF. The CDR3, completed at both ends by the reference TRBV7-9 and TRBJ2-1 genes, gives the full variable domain DTGVSQNPRHKITKRGQNVTFRCDPISEHNRLYWYRQTLGQGPEFLTYFQNEAQLEKSRLLSDRFSAERPKGSFSTLEIQRTEQGDSAMYLCASSPGTSGGLWTEQFFGPGTRLTVL.